What follows are 21 T cell receptor beta chains derived from one specimen sequenced in a study of follicular helper T cells after annual influenza vaccination. Described time point: 2014-2015 season, pre-vaccination. TCRdb's copy holds only in-frame clones and misses some; the assay was immunoSEQ multiplex PCR. The sample has about 1,200 clones, around three quarters seen once; the top ten hold almost 2.5%. The sequencing used CXCR5+ CD38+ circulating T follicular helper cells from blood, collected on the day of influenza vaccination. Sample subset: circulating Tfh, non-naive CD4+CXCR5+PD-1+ (ICOS+CD38+ or ICOS-CD38-). These receptors all come from an adult who received the influenza vaccine.

The rearrangement uses TRBV27 and TRBJ2-1, with 12 bases that match TRBD2. V lost 6 bases to trimming and J lost 15 bases; unmatched junction nucleotides: 12. This CDR3 is 14 amino acids long. The germline gives CDR1 MNHEY, CDR2 SMNVEV (reference sequence). The CDR3 DNA sequence: TGTGCCAGCAGCTCCGGGACTAGCGGGCCACCGATGTTCTTC. This gives the protein CASSSGTSGPPMFF.

The chain uses TRBV11-2 and TRBJ2-7; D call uncertain. The CDR3 covers 13 residues. The V and J ends lost 8 bases and 9 bases respectively, with 20 bases between them. The germline V gene encodes CDR1 SGHAT and CDR2 FQNNGV. CDR3 amino acids: CASLPFPASPQYF. CDR3 nucleotide sequence: TGTGCCAGCTTACCCTTCCCAGCGTCTCCGCAGTACTTC. The variable domain in full, with the rest retrieved from reference TRBV11-2 and TRBJ2-7, is EAGVAQSPRYKIIEKRQSVAFWCNPISGHATLYWYQQILGQGPKLLIQFQNNGVVDDSQLPKDRFSAERLKGVDSTLKIQPAKLEDSAVYLCASLPFPASPQYFGPGTRLTVT.

The chain combines TRBV28 with TRBJ2-7, with a weak D call TRBD1 (6 bases). Germline-derived CDR1 and CDR2 are MDHEN and SYDVKM. Trimming removed 1 base at V and 2 bases at J, with 12 bases between. The CDR3 totals 15 residues. The CDR3 reads CASSLYPQGTYEQYF. The CDR3 DNA is TGTGCCAGCAGTTTATACCCACAGGGAACCTACGAGCAGTACTTC.

The rearrangement joins TRBV2 to TRBJ2-7; weak D call: TRBD2 (5 bases). The CDR3 totals 11 residues. From germline, CDR1 is SNHLY and CDR2 FYNNEI. V dropped 7 bases and J dropped 6 bases, with 10 bases sitting between them. Here the CDR3 DNA reads TGTGCCAGCAACGTCGAGGGCGAGCAGTACTTC. It yields the protein CASNVEGEQYF. The full variable domain, with the rest looked up from reference TRBV2 and TRBJ2-7, is EPEVTQTPSHQVTQMGQEVILRCVPISNHLYFYWYRQILGQKVEFLVSFYNNEISEKSEIFDDQFSVERPDGSNFTLKIRSTKLEDSAMYFCASNVEGEQYFGPGTRLTVT.

This clone showed up just a few times. The chain is built from TRBV11-2 and TRBJ2-3; maybe TRBD2 (6 bases). Trimming removed 5 bases from V and 1 base from J, with 16 bases in between. The germline gives CDR1 SGHAT, CDR2 FQNNGV. CDR3 length equals 16 residues. CDR3 nucleotide sequence: TGTGCCAGCAGCCCGAATAGCGGAGGGGGCACAGATACGCAGTATTTT. Its translation: CASSPNSGGGTDTQYF.

A few counts support this clone. The gene calls are TRBV7-2 and TRBJ2-7; D gene unclear. V was shortened by 6 bases and J by 0 bases, with 9 bases between the two germline ends. CDR1 and CDR2 (germline): SGHTA, FQGNSA. The CDR3 extends over 13 amino acids. The CDR3 loop reads CASRVGNSYEQYF. The CDR3 region has the DNA TGTGCCAGCAGGGTGGGCAACTCCTACGAGCAGTACTTC.

The genes are TRBV6-1 and TRBJ2-7; the D gene is possibly TRBD2 (5 bases). V lost 3 bases, J lost 6 bases, and 9 bases lay in between. Germline V gene sequence: CDR1 MNHNS, CDR2 SASEGT. This CDR3 is 12 amino acids long. In DNA form, the CDR3 reads TGTGCCAGCAGTGAGAATCGGGGCGAGCAGTACTTC. It translates to CASSENRGEQYF.

The chain carries TRBV6-1 and TRBJ2-5, with D tentatively TRBD2 (6 bases). V was shortened by 8 bases and J by 5 bases, with 6 bases between the two germline ends. The CDR3 length is 10 residues. Germline V CDR1 and CDR2: MNHNS, SASEGT. The DNA for the CDR3 is TGTGCCAGCGGGACTGAGACCCAGTACTTC. Protein: CASGTETQYF.

This chain links TRBV6-1 with TRBJ1-4, with D possibly matching TRBD1 (5 bases). CDR1 and CDR2 (germline): MNHNS, SASEGT. This CDR3 comprises 14 residues. V lost 6 bases and J lost 8, with 16 bases in between. For the CDR3, the DNA is TGTGCCAGCAGCCGGGGACTTCTTAACGAAAAACTGTTTTTT. This encodes CASSRGLLNEKLFF.

V usage is TRBV4-3 and J usage is TRBJ1-5; a possible D gene is TRBD1 (6 bases). The CDR3 consists of 16 residues. V was cut by 0 bases and J by 7 bases, with 16 bases left in between. Germline V lookup: CDR1 LGHNA, CDR2 YSLEER. The CDR3 here is CASSQDAGAAHQPQHF. In nucleotides, the CDR3 is TGCGCCAGCAGCCAAGATGCAGGGGCCGCGCACCAGCCCCAGCATTTT.

The chain carries TRBV11-2 and TRBJ2-2, with a possible D match to TRBD1 (5 bases). Per the germline V gene, CDR1 is SGHAT and CDR2 is FQNNGV. V was pared by 0 bases and J by 6 bases, with 14 bases between. This CDR3 region has 16 residues. In DNA, the CDR3 is TGTGCCAGCAGCTTAGATTTAGCAGGGCTGGCCGGGGAGCTGTTTTTT. Protein product: CASSLDLAGLAGELFF.

This clone was seen a single time. The chain employs TRBV4-2 and TRBJ2-4; D is uncertain. CDR1 LGHNA and CDR2 YNFKEQ come from the germline V gene. The CDR3 contains 15 residues. The V end was cut by 4 bases, the J end by 0 bases, with 10 bases between. Written as DNA, the CDR3 is TGTGCCAGCAGCCTCGACACTCTAGCCAAAAACATTCAGTACTTC. Its translation is CASSLDTLAKNIQYF.

This sequence joins TRBV6-1 and TRBJ1-5; 12 nucleotides line up with TRBD1. CDR1 and CDR2 from the germline V gene are MNHNS and SASEGT. Trimming removed 0 bases from V and 7 bases from J; junction bases left unmatched: 4. The CDR3 totals 16 residues. CDR3 residues: CASSEAWDRGLQPQHF. As DNA, the CDR3 is TGTGCCAGCAGTGAAGCGTGGGACAGGGGGCTACAGCCCCAGCATTTT.

This chain links TRBV18 with TRBJ2-5; D gene ambiguous. CDR1 and CDR2 from the germline V gene are KGHSH and LQKENI. CDR3 length: 11 amino acids. V shed 4 bases and J shed 1 base, with 1 base lying between them. The CDR3 DNA follows: TGTGCCAGCTCACGCCAAGAGACCCAGTACTTC. This translates into CASSRQETQYF. Together with reference TRBV18 and TRBJ2-5, the CDR3 gives the full variable domain: NAGVMQNPRHLVRRRGQEARLRCSPMKGHSHVYWYRQLPEEGLKFMVYLQKENIIDESGMPKERFSAEFPKEGPSILRIQQVVRGDSAAYFCASSRQETQYFGPGTRLLVL.

This chain links TRBV20-1 with TRBJ2-7, with D uncertain. The CDR3 length is 11 residues. V was clipped by 6 bases and J by 3 bases, with 9 bases between them. From germline, CDR1 is DFQATT and CDR2 SNEGSKA (reference sequence). The CDR3 sequence is CSAPRNYEQYF. CDR3 bases: TGCAGTGCCCCCCGGAACTACGAGCAGTACTTC.

On this clone itself: Other DNA sequences of this sample code for an identical CDR3. The gene calls are TRBV28 and TRBJ1-2, with 10 nucleotides matching TRBD1. The germline V gene encodes CDR1 MDHEN and CDR2 SYDVKM. The CDR3 spans 14 residues. With V trimmed by 2 bases and J by 7 bases, 4 bases remained unmatched. CDR3 amino acids: CASSLGQGGGGYTF. CDR3 in DNA: TGTGCCAGCAGTTTAGGACAGGGGGGGGGTGGCTACACCTTC.

This clone was found once. The V gene is TRBV4-3, the J gene TRBJ1-1; TRBD1 is a possible D gene (5 bases). The CDR3 has 16 amino acids. The V gene lost 0 bases and the J gene lost 5 bases, with 16 bases spanning the gap. The germline V gene encodes CDR1 LGHNA and CDR2 YSLEER. This CDR3 reads CASSQDLPGGGTEAFF. CDR3 nucleotide sequence: TGCGCCAGCAGCCAAGATCTGCCAGGTGGGGGGACTGAAGCTTTCTTT.

This clone was observed a few times. This sequence joins TRBV25-1 and TRBJ2-7; D is possibly TRBD1 or TRBD2 (5 bases each). V lost 10 bases and J 0 bases, leaving 13 bases between the germline ends. The CDR3 totals 13 residues. Per the germline V gene, CDR1 is MGHDK and CDR2 is SYGVNS. CDR3 region: CATGTGNSYEQYF. CDR3 bases: TGTGCCACCGGGACGGGAAACTCCTACGAGCAGTACTTC.

In this sample, this clone turned up once. The chain uses TRBV27 and TRBJ2-2, with 12 bases aligning to TRBD2. In germline, CDR1 is MNHEY, CDR2 SMNVEV (reference sequence). With 6 bases clipped from V and 7 bases from J, the junction kept 6 bases outside the gene matches. CDR3 size: 15 residues. The CDR3 nucleotides read TGTGCCAGCAGAAGGACTAGCGGGATGGGCGGGGAGCTGTTTTTT. This codes for CASRRTSGMGGELFF.

This clone was picked up one time. The chain has TRBV7-9 and TRBJ2-3, with TRBD2 matching over 11 bases. V shed 2 bases and J 5 bases; nucleotides not matched to a gene: 12. In germline, CDR1 is SEHNR, CDR2 FQNEAQ (reference sequence). This CDR3 has 18 amino acids. CDR3 in amino acids: CASSLRSSGGAGGDTQYF. The CDR3, as DNA: TGTGCCAGCAGCTTAAGGAGTAGCGGGGGGGCCGGAGGAGATACGCAGTATTTT. Full variable domain (remainder filled in from reference TRBV7-9 and TRBJ2-3): DTGVSQNPRHKITKRGQNVTFRCDPISEHNRLYWYRQTLGQGPEFLTYFQNEAQLEKSRLLSDRFSAERPKGSFSTLEIQRTEQGDSAMYLCASSLRSSGGAGGDTQYFGPGTRLTVL.

The V gene is TRBV20-1, the J gene TRBJ2-7, with D hard to call. The germline V gene encodes CDR1 DFQATT and CDR2 SNEGSKA (reference sequence). This CDR3 is 11 amino acids long. V shed 0 bases and J shed 7 bases, with 7 bases lying between them. In DNA form, the CDR3 reads TGCAGTGCTAGAGATCTACGGGAGCAGTACTTC. Residues: CSARDLREQYF.